Below are 31 T cell receptor beta chains sequenced from a single sample in a study of regulatory T cells in long-lasting Graves disease. The authors built TCR beta libraries using iRepertoire HTBI primers and Arm-PCR of CDR3 regions. TCRdb recomputed calls from the multiplex PCR reads with MiXCR, one row per CDR3 protein. The data show 400,000 to 600,000 distinct CDR3 sequences, 20% to 25% seen once. Time point meaning: persistent/refractory GD, antithyroid drugs over 5 years with positive TRAb. TCR sequences were obtained from RNA taken from PBMCs. The input for sequencing was peripheral blood mononuclear cells (PBMCs), taken when the disease was refractory, from a patient treated with antithyroid drugs. These receptor sequences come from a female donor with Graves disease.

This clonotype showed up just a few times. The CDR3 protein is CASSEDPAQNQPQHF. DNA for the CDR3: TGTGCCAGCAGTGAAGACCCAGCCCAAAATCAGCCCCAGCATTTT. This chain connects TRBV6-1 to TRBJ1-5, with D unclear. Trimming shortened V by 1 base and J by 4 bases, and 11 bases separated the two germline ends. CDR1 and CDR2 from the germline V gene are MNHNS and SASEGT. This CDR3 is built from 15 residues.

This clonotype has at least ten counts. The chain links TRBV19 to TRBJ1-5, with D perhaps TRBD1 (6 bases). The V and J ends lost 7 bases and 1 base respectively, with 11 bases between them. CDR1 is LNHDA and CDR2 is SQIVND in the germline V gene (reference sequence). The CDR3 has 14 residues. CDR3 residues: CASTEQGSNQPQHF. Here the CDR3 DNA reads TGTGCCAGTACAGAACAGGGAAGCAATCAGCCCCAGCATTTT.

This clonotype was observed many times. Relative to the germline gene, one junction end is altered; a read error may explain this. The chain has TRBV2 and TRBJ2-7, with 7 bases lining up with TRBD1. The CDR3 loop spans 14 amino acids. The germline V gene has CDR1 SNHLY and CDR2 FYNNEI. This CDR3 reads CASTELGTDYEQYF. CDR3 DNA sequence: TGTGCCAGCACTGAACTGGGGACAGACTACGAGCAGTACTTC.

This clonotype was observed a handful of times. This rearrangement joins TRBV2 to TRBJ2-3; D remains unclear. CDR1 SNHLY and CDR2 FYNNEI come from the germline V gene. Trimming pared 7 bases from V and 6 bases from J, leaving 8 bases between. The CDR3 extends over 11 amino acids. DNA of the CDR3: TGTGCCAGCAAGGAGATGGATACGCAGTATTTT. Translating it yields CASKEMDTQYF.

With regard to this clonotype: Relative to the germline gene, one junction end is altered; a read error may explain this. The chain recombines TRBV6-8 with TRBJ2-5; TRBD2 is a possible D gene (5 bases). Per germline, CDR1 MNHGY and CDR2 SAAAGT. The CDR3 is made up of 12 amino acids. DNA of the CDR3: TGCGCCAGCGGCGTGGGTCAAGAGACCCAGTACTTC. Its protein product is CASGVGQETQYF.

Many counts were recorded for this clonotype. The chain links TRBV12-3 or TRBV12-4 to TRBJ1-1; D is unresolved. This CDR3 is 14 amino acids long. The V end was cut by 3 bases, the J end by 4 bases, with 12 bases between. CDR3 sequence (DNA): TGTGCCAGCAGTTTCGATGGGCAGAGCACTGAAGCTTTCTTT. Its translation: CASSFDGQSTEAFF.

This chain joins TRBV7-9 and TRBJ1-2, with D possibly TRBD1 on 5 matching bases. Per the germline V gene, CDR1 is SEHNR and CDR2 is FQNEAQ (reference sequence). The CDR3 spans 15 residues. V lost 3 bases and J 3 bases, leaving 14 bases between the germline ends. The CDR3 DNA is TGTGCCAGCAGCTTGGACACTCACGTGCACTATGGCTACACCTTC. It codes for CASSLDTHVHYGYTF.

This clonotype appeared many times. This chain uses TRBV28 with TRBJ2-7; 14 positions agree with TRBD2. The V gene's germline CDR1 is MDHEN and CDR2 SYDVKM. With 2 bases clipped from V and 0 bases from J, the junction kept 0 bases outside the gene matches. The CDR3 consists of 16 residues. The CDR3: CASSLGTSGSSYEQYF. CDR3 nucleotide sequence: TGTGCCAGCAGTTTAGGGACTAGCGGGAGCTCCTACGAGCAGTACTTC.

V usage is TRBV6-5 and J usage is TRBJ2-5; D call uncertain. CDR3 length: 13 residues. The germline V gene has CDR1 MNHEY and CDR2 SVGAGI. Trimming removed 2 bases from V and 10 bases from J, with 14 bases in between. This chain's CDR3 is CASSYPGPGGQYF. The CDR3 DNA reads TGTGCCAGCAGTTACCCCGGACCCGGCGGCCAGTACTTC.

This clonotype was detected a few times. J is TRBJ1-1 and V is TRBV5-1; 7 nucleotides agree with TRBD1. Germline V gene data show CDR1 as SGHRS and CDR2 as YFSETQ. With V trimmed by 5 bases and J by 4 bases, 5 bases remained unmatched. The CDR3 sequence is 13 residues long. The chain's CDR3 is CASRYRGSTEAFF. The DNA of the CDR3 is TGCGCCAGCAGGTACAGGGGTAGCACTGAAGCTTTCTTT.

This rearrangement joins TRBV20-1 to TRBJ2-1; 8 positions match TRBD2. The CDR3 covers 14 residues. CDR1 and CDR2 (germline): DFQATT, SNEGSKA (reference sequence). V was clipped by 3 bases and J by 0 bases; unmatched bases: 1. The CDR3 is CSARTSDSYNEQFF. CDR3 bases: TGCAGTGCTAGGACTAGCGACTCCTACAATGAGCAGTTCTTC.

CDR3 DNA sequence: TGTGCCAGCAGTTTAAGATCAGGGGGCCCCACAGATACGCAGTATTTT. This gives the protein CASSLRSGGPTDTQYF. The chain joins TRBV27 to TRBJ2-3; 8 bases agree with TRBD1. V lost 2 bases to trimming and J lost 2 bases; unmatched junction nucleotides: 6. CDR1 is MNHEY and CDR2 is SMNVEV in the germline V gene (reference sequence). The length of the CDR3 is 16 residues.

The sample holds many counts of this clonotype. The chain is built from TRBV10-3 and TRBJ1-6; TRBD1 matches 7 bases. V was clipped by 5 bases and J by 8 bases; unmatched bases: 3. The CDR3 spans 13 residues. CDR1 is ENHRY, CDR2 SYGVKD, per germline. The CDR3 here is CAISLTGDSPLHF. In DNA, the CDR3 is TGTGCCATCAGTTTAACAGGGGATTCACCCCTCCACTTT.

This clonotype came up many times. The chain couples TRBV29-1 to TRBJ2-7; TRBD1 matches at 10 bases. CDR3 length: 15 residues. Trimming removed 0 bases from V and 6 bases from J; junction bases left unmatched: 8. Germline V lookup: CDR1 SQVTM, CDR2 ANQGSEA. The CDR3 spells CSVEDTGTGDFEQYF. The CDR3, as DNA: TGCAGCGTTGAAGACACCGGGACAGGGGACTTCGAGCAGTACTTC.

The chain joins TRBV29-1 to TRBJ1-2, with D possibly TRBD1 on 5 matching bases. Trimming took 4 bases from V and 8 from J, leaving 14 bases between them. The CDR3 is 12 residues long. Germline loops: CDR1 SQVTM, CDR2 ANQGSEA. DNA of the CDR3: TGCAGCGTTGTCGTACAGGAGGTCGGCTACACCTTC. It codes for CSVVVQEVGYTF.

V usage is TRBV29-1 and J usage is TRBJ1-1; no firm D call. Germline lookup yields CDR1 SQVTM and CDR2 ANQGSEA. The length of the CDR3 is 17 residues. V was pared by 0 bases and J by 3 bases, with 20 bases between. CDR3 sequence reads: CSVEEMALYAGYTEAFF. The CDR3 DNA reads TGCAGCGTTGAAGAAATGGCTCTGTACGCGGGATACACTGAAGCTTTCTTT.

This clonotype was observed many times. One end of the junction does not line up with germline, which may come from a read error. The chain has TRBV12-3 or TRBV12-4 and TRBJ1-1; TRBD1 might be the D (5 bases). The CDR3 consists of 14 residues. The CDR3 sequence is CASSLGHQNTEAFF. CDR3 DNA sequence: TGTGCCAGCAGCTTAGGACACCAGAACACTGAAGCTTTCTTT.

This clonotype was recorded at least ten times. J is TRBJ2-5 and V is TRBV28, with TRBD1 identical over 11 bases. The trim removed 4 bases at V and 5 bases at J, leaving 9 bases unmatched. Germline CDR1 MDHEN, CDR2 SYDVKM. This CDR3 spans 16 amino acids. The CDR3 sequence: CASSSTGTGGGETQYF. The CDR3 nucleotides read TGTGCCAGCAGTTCGACCGGGACAGGGGGAGGGGAGACCCAGTACTTC.

This clonotype has a handful of counts. The chain recombines TRBV9 with TRBJ1-5; D possibly corresponds to TRBD1 (6 bases). Germline V CDR1 and CDR2: SGDLS, YYNGEE. The V gene lost 3 bases and the J gene lost 7 bases, with 17 bases spanning the gap. The CDR3 contains 15 residues. CDR3 nucleotide sequence: TGTGCCAGCAGCGGGGGAACAGGGTTGGGACAGCCCCAGCATTTT. Its translation is CASSGGTGLGQPQHF.

This clonotype is a singleton in its sample. A much larger clone lies a single base off, so this may be a read error. The V and J genes are TRBV30 and TRBJ1-4; unclear D gene. The germline V gene has CDR1 GTSNPN and CDR2 SVGIG (reference sequence). Trimming removed 8 bases at V and 4 bases at J, with 8 bases between. The CDR3 spans 11 residues. The CDR3 loop reads CAGEGNEKLFF. The CDR3 DNA reads TGTGCCGGGGAGGGTAATGAAAAACTGTTTTTT.

This clonotype was counted many times. This chain links TRBV7-8 with TRBJ1-1, with a tentative D call TRBD1 (6 bases). This CDR3 has 12 amino acids. Trimming left V 5 bases short and J 10 bases short, with 14 bases between. The germline V gene has CDR1 SGHVS and CDR2 FQNEAQ. CDR3 in amino acids: CASSLLGGIAFF. The CDR3 DNA reads TGTGCCAGCAGCCTATTAGGGGGGATAGCTTTCTTT. The full variable domain, rest sourced from reference TRBV7-8 and TRBJ1-1, is GAGVSQSPRYKVAKRGQDVALRCDPISGHVSLFWYQQALGQGPEFLTYFQNEAQLDKSGLPSDRFFAERPEGSVSTLKIQRTQQEDSAVYLCASSLLGGIAFFGQGTRLTVV.

The V and J genes are TRBV18 and TRBJ2-5, with 9 positions matching TRBD1. The CDR3 sequence is 15 residues long. Germline trimming cut 3 bases from V and 6 bases from J; bases unmatched to any gene: 8. Per germline, CDR1 KGHSH and CDR2 LQKENI. In nucleotides, the CDR3 is TGTGCCAGCTCACCTGGACAGGGGAGCTTGAAGACCCAGTACTTC. This codes for CASSPGQGSLKTQYF.

This clonotype showed up many times. This chain links TRBV7-2 with TRBJ1-6, with 9 bases fitting TRBD1. V lost 5 bases, J lost 13 bases, and 9 bases stayed unmatched. CDR3 length equals 14 residues. Germline CDR1 SGHTA, CDR2 FQGNSA. The CDR3 is CASSPGQGRLPLHF. Written as DNA, the CDR3 is TGTGCCAGCAGCCCGGGACAGGGACGACTCCCCCTCCACTTT.

This clonotype came up many times. The chain carries TRBV2 and TRBJ1-5, with a weak D call TRBD1 (5 bases). V was shortened by 4 bases and J by 11 bases, with 12 bases between the two germline ends. There are 12 residues in the CDR3. Germline V gene sequence: CDR1 SNHLY, CDR2 FYNNEI. For the CDR3, the DNA is TGTGCCAGCAGTGTACAGGAGAAGGCCCAGCATTTT. The encoded protein is CASSVQEKAQHF.

The genes are TRBV6-1 and TRBJ1-3; D ambiguous. The CDR3 runs 15 residues. Trimming pared 0 bases from V and 2 bases from J, leaving 8 bases between. Germline V gene sequence: CDR1 MNHNS, CDR2 SASEGT. CDR3 loop: CASSEARGPGNTIYF. The CDR3 DNA is TGTGCCAGCAGTGAAGCAAGAGGACCTGGAAACACCATATATTTT.

This clonotype was picked up a small number of times. This rearrangement joins TRBV3-1 to TRBJ2-5, with D tentatively TRBD1 (6 bases). The CDR3 consists of 14 residues. The V and J ends lost 0 bases and 7 bases respectively, with 12 bases between them. In germline, CDR1 is LGHDT, CDR2 YNNKEL (reference sequence). The CDR3 sequence is CASSQEGAWGTQYF. DNA for the CDR3: TGTGCCAGCAGCCAAGAGGGGGCATGGGGGACCCAGTACTTC.

A note on this clonotype: A much more abundant neighbour one base away suggests this may be a read error. The chain combines TRBV3-1 with TRBJ1-2; D remains ambiguous. Germline CDR1 LGHDT, CDR2 YNNKEL (reference sequence). This CDR3 has 12 residues. The ends were cut back, 4 bases at V and 14 bases at J, with 17 bases in the middle. The CDR3 region is CASSLEDRVPTF. The CDR3 DNA follows: TGTGCCAGCAGCCTAGAGGACCGAGTTCCTACCTTC.

This chain joins TRBV5-1 and TRBJ2-5, with 9 bases identical to TRBD2. The germline V gene encodes CDR1 SGHRS and CDR2 YFSETQ. This CDR3 has 15 amino acids. Trimming cost V 5 bases and J 4 bases; bases outside gene matches: 9. The CDR3 DNA sequence: TGCGCCAGCAGAGCCTTTAGCGGGAGAAGAGAGACCCAGTACTTC. This sequence encodes CASRAFSGRRETQYF.

This clonotype was seen more than once but under ten times. V usage is TRBV12-3 or TRBV12-4 and J usage is TRBJ1-1; tentatively, D is TRBD1 (6 bases). V was clipped by 3 bases and J by 6 bases, with 14 bases between them. The CDR3 consists of 14 residues. CDR3 bases: TGTGCCAGCAGTTTCACCGGGGGGGCCTCTGAAGCTTTCTTT. This encodes CASSFTGGASEAFF.

This clonotype was detected many times. The chain is built from TRBV28 and TRBJ1-2; 9 bases are a match to TRBD1. The CDR3 contains 13 residues. Looked up from germline, CDR1 is MDHEN and CDR2 is SYDVKM. Trimming at V came to 6 bases and at J to 8 bases, leaving 7 bases not matched to a gene. The CDR3 region has the DNA TGTGCCAGCAGGTTACAGGGGGCGCGGGGCTACACCTTC. Translation gives CASRLQGARGYTF.

A word on this clonotype: A much bigger clone sits one base away, suggesting this may be a read error. The V and J genes are TRBV11-3 and TRBJ2-7; TRBD2 is a possible D gene (6 bases). Germline lookup yields CDR1 SGHNT and CDR2 YENEEA. The CDR3 is made up of 13 amino acids. The CDR3 is CASSRGTGYEQCF. In DNA form, the CDR3 reads TGTGCCAGCAGCCGTGGGACTGGATACGAGCAGTGCTTC.